A single sample is the source of the 6 T cell receptor beta chains below, sequenced in a study of blood T cell repertoires in COVID-19. TCRdb's copy holds only in-frame clones and misses some; the assay was immunoSEQ multiplex PCR. The sample contains around 15,000 clones, roughly four fifths of which appear only once. What was sequenced was peripheral blood. The receptors come from a human donor in a cohort sampled during active COVID-19.

Worth noting for this clone: Within the sample, other DNA sequences also encode this same CDR3. The V call is TRBV7-3, the J call TRBJ2-1; 10 bases are a match to TRBD2. After removal of 1 base from V and 1 base from J, the junction contained 7 bases not matched to a gene. Germline CDR1 and CDR2: SGHTA and FQGTGA. This CDR3 is built from 18 residues. Here the CDR3 reads CASSLIASGGGSYNEQFF. DNA for the CDR3: TGTGCCAGCAGCTTAATCGCTAGCGGGGGTGGGTCCTACAATGAGCAGTTCTTC.

This clone was counted once. The rearrangement joins TRBV6-2 or TRBV6-3 to TRBJ2-3, with 13 bases matching TRBD2. J lost 10 bases, V lost 2 bases, and 3 bases had no gene match. From germline, CDR1 is MNHEY and CDR2 SVGEGT. This CDR3 contains 14 residues. The CDR3 here is CASSYGTSGTAQYF. The CDR3 DNA reads TGTGCCAGCAGTTACGGGACTAGCGGGACAGCGCAGTATTTT.

The chain joins TRBV28 to TRBJ2-1; TRBD2 agrees at 9 bases. This CDR3 region has 15 residues. Losses at the gene ends were 2 bases for V and 10 bases for J; bases not matched to a gene: 9. The germline CDR1 and CDR2 sequences are MDHEN and SYDVKM. CDR3 loop: CASSLNGGRASEQFF. The CDR3 DNA reads as TGTGCCAGCAGTTTAAACGGCGGGAGGGCCAGCGAGCAGTTCTTC.

The chain combines TRBV5-4 with TRBJ2-1; D gene ambiguous. Germline CDR1 is SGHNT and CDR2 is YYREEE (reference sequence). The ends were cut back, 3 bases at V and 7 bases at J, with 8 bases in the middle. The CDR3 extends over 12 amino acids. The CDR3 loop is CASSWRANEQFF. CDR3 nucleotides: TGTGCCAGCAGCTGGAGAGCAAATGAGCAGTTCTTC. Variable domain in full (rest from reference TRBV5-4 and TRBJ2-1): ETGVTQSPTHLIKTRGQQVTLRCSSQSGHNTVSWYQQALGQGPQFIFQYYREEENGRGNFPPRFSGLQFPNYSSELNVNALELDDSALYLCASSWRANEQFFGPGTRLTVL.

In DNA, the CDR3 is TGCGCCAGCAGCTTAACCGTCAGGGGCCAAAATTCACCCCTCCACTTT. It specifies CASSLTVRGQNSPLHF. The V gene is TRBV5-1, the J gene TRBJ1-6, with D maybe TRBD1 (6 bases). V shed 2 bases and J shed 7 bases, with 16 bases lying between them. The CDR3 runs 16 residues. The germline CDR1 and CDR2 sequences are SGHRS and YFSETQ. The full variable domain, completed using reference TRBV5-1 and TRBJ1-6, is KAGVTQTPRYLIKTRGQQVTLSCSPISGHRSVSWYQQTPGQGLQFLFEYFSETQRNKGNFPGRFSGRQFSNSRSEMNVSTLELGDSALYLCASSLTVRGQNSPLHFGNGTRLTVT.

The V gene is TRBV7-8, the J gene TRBJ1-4; TRBD1 agrees at 7 bases. The CDR3 is made up of 15 amino acids. The V gene end was trimmed by 2 bases and the J gene end by 2 bases; junction bases not matched to a gene: 2. Germline assignment: CDR1 SGHVS and CDR2 FQNEAQ. The CDR3 DNA follows: TGTGCCAGCAGCTTAAGGGGGCCTACTAATGAAAAACTGTTTTTT. It encodes CASSLRGPTNEKLFF.